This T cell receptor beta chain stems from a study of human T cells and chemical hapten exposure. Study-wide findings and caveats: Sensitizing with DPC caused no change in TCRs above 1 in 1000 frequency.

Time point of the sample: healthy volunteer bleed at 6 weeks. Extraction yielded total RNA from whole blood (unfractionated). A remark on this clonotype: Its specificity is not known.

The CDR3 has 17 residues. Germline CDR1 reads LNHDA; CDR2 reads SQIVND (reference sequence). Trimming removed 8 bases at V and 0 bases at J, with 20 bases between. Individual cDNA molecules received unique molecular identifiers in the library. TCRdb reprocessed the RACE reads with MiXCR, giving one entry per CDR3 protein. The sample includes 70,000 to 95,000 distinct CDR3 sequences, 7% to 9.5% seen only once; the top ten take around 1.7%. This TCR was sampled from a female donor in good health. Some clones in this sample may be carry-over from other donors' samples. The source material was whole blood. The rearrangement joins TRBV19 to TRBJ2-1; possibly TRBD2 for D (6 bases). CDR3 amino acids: CASRGGGTGSSYNEQFF. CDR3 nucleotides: TGTGCCAGTCGGGGTGGGGGGACCGGCAGCTCCTACAATGAGCAGTTCTTC. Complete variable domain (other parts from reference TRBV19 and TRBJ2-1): DGGITQSPKYLFRKEGQNVTLSCEQNLNHDAMYWYRQDPGQGLRLIYYSQIVNDFQKGDIAEGYSVSREKKESFPLTVTSAQKNPTAFYLCASRGGGTGSSYNEQFFGPGTRLTVL.